This T cell receptor (beta chain) was retrieved from a study of cytomegalovirus exposure and HLA in healthy donors. Primers: 60 Vbeta forward and 13 Jbeta reverse. The protocol was immunoSEQ multiplex PCR, while the TCRdb copy is restricted to in-frame clones and leaves out a portion. The table records 120,000 or so clones, 74% of them present only once. For this clone: Antigen unknown.

Germline assignment: CDR1 SGHRS and CDR2 YFSETQ. The ends were cut back, 1 base at V and 2 bases at J, with 8 bases in the middle. CDR3 size: 14 residues. Study observations and caveats: A later analysis showed TCR association rates differing by HLA locus, peaking at DRB1 and lowest at HLA-C. The authors later linked a missense DCLRE1C variant to TCR beta V- and J-gene trimming.

The receptor's source is a woman aged 50 to 60 in good health and CMV-seropositive. V is TRBV5-1 and J is TRBJ2-3; D remains ambiguous. Sequenced input: PBMCs. The CDR3 is CASSLFENTDTQYF. The CDR3 DNA reads as TGCGCCAGCAGCTTGTTTGAGAACACAGATACGCAGTATTTT.